The sample holds one count of the clone carrying this T cell receptor beta chain. This table comes from immunoSEQ multiplex PCR, and its TCRdb copy is limited to in-frame clones, with some not included. The sample lists around 15,000 clones, roughly four fifths occurring once. This CDR3 has 13 amino acids. Per the germline V gene, CDR1 is SEHNR and CDR2 is FQNEAQ (reference sequence). V was shortened by 5 bases and J by 5 bases, with 13 bases between the two germline ends. These data come from a study of cytotoxic CD8 clonotypes in ibrutinib-treated CLL. This TCR was sampled from a human donor with chronic lymphocytic leukemia. The sample in question was PBMCs, obtained before ibrutinib treatment. The chain has TRBV7-9 and TRBJ2-7; D gene uncertain. CDR3: CASSPTFSHEQYF. Written as DNA, the CDR3 is TGTGCCAGCAGCCCGACATTTAGCCACGAGCAGTACTTC.